These 10 T cell receptor beta chains share one sample of origin, sequenced in a study of blood T cell repertoires in COVID-19. The assay was immunoSEQ multiplex PCR, and TCRdb's table has in-frame clones only and misses some. The profile covers about 49,000 clones, with roughly 79% appearing a single time and 20% to 25% taken by the ten largest. The sequenced sample was peripheral blood. The receptors were sampled from a woman aged 80 or older with COVID-19, enrolled during active disease.

This chain links TRBV5-3 with TRBJ2-7; the match to TRBD1 covers 7 bases. TRBV5-3 is recorded as an ORF, its role being uncertain. CDR3 size: 15 residues. Losses at the gene ends were 4 bases for V and 2 bases for J; bases not matched to a gene: 9. The CDR3 loop reads CARSTQTGATYEQYF. In DNA form, the CDR3 reads TGTGCCAGAAGCACCCAAACAGGGGCGACCTACGAGCAGTACTTC.

The V and J genes are TRBV27 and TRBJ2-1; perhaps TRBD2 as D (5 bases). CDR1 and CDR2 from the germline V gene are MNHEY and SMNVEV (reference sequence). CDR3 size: 14 residues. V lost 2 bases and J 4 bases, leaving 9 bases between the germline ends. CDR3 nucleotide sequence: TGTGCCAGCAGTTTAAGCGGCGGATACAATGAGCAGTTCTTC. It encodes CASSLSGGYNEQFF.

This clone has a single count. V gene TRBV19 combines with J gene TRBJ1-1; TRBD1 might be the D (5 bases). CDR3 size: 13 residues. Germline V CDR1 and CDR2: LNHDA, SQIVND (reference sequence). V was clipped by 6 bases and J by 11 bases, with 19 bases between them. DNA for the CDR3: TGTGCCAGTAGGACGACAGTCCTTGAAATGGCTTTCTTT. Translated, it gives CASRTTVLEMAFF.

The rearrangement links TRBV6-4 to TRBJ2-3, with D perhaps matching TRBD1 (6 bases). The CDR3 is made up of 14 amino acids. The V gene lost 6 bases and the J gene lost 2 bases, with 12 bases spanning the gap. Germline V gene data show CDR1 as MRHNA and CDR2 as SNTAGT. CDR3 sequence (DNA): TGTGCCAGCAGCCTCGGGACACCCACAGATACGCAGTATTTT. It translates to CASSLGTPTDTQYF.

V and J are TRBV6-4 and TRBJ2-1; D uncertain. Trimming cost V 2 bases and J 6 bases, with 11 bases left between them. CDR1 is MRHNA and CDR2 is SNTAGT in the germline V gene. The CDR3 loop spans 14 amino acids. The CDR3 nucleotides are TGTGCCAGCAGTGACCGAACTTCTTCCAATGAGCAGTTCTTC. Translation: CASSDRTSSNEQFF.

The rearrangement links TRBV28 to TRBJ2-4; 8 positions agree with TRBD1. CDR3 length: 13 amino acids. J lost 7 bases, V lost 6 bases, and 5 bases had no gene match. Germline V gene lookup returns CDR1 MDHEN and CDR2 SYDVKM. DNA of the CDR3: TGTGCCAGCAGCCCGACAGGGGCGAACATTCAGTACTTC. It translates to CASSPTGANIQYF.

The V gene is TRBV19, the J gene TRBJ1-1; D unclear. V lost 0 bases and J lost 1, with 6 bases in between. The V gene's germline CDR1 is LNHDA and CDR2 SQIVND (reference sequence). The CDR3 covers 14 residues. CDR3 bases: TGTGCCAGTAGTATAGATAGTTGGAACACTGAAGCTTTCTTT. Its protein is CASSIDSWNTEAFF.

J is TRBJ1-1 and V is TRBV28, with a possible D match to TRBD1 (5 bases). V was trimmed by 2 bases and J by 11 bases, leaving 12 bases between them. Germline-derived CDR1 and CDR2 are MDHEN and SYDVKM. CDR3 length equals 12 residues. CDR3 in DNA: TGTGCCAGCAGTTTAGGCGGGGGACGGGCTTTCTTT. It translates to CASSLGGGRAFF.

This sequence joins TRBV13 and TRBJ2-1; 10 positions agree with TRBD1. The CDR3 sequence is 16 residues long. J lost 12 bases, V lost 1 base, and 12 bases had no gene match. Germline CDR1 and CDR2: PRHDT and FYEKMQ (reference sequence). The CDR3 here is CASSLVGTGAGSVQFF. The DNA of the CDR3 is TGTGCCAGCAGCTTAGTGGGGACAGGGGCCGGTTCTGTGCAGTTCTTC.

This clone was seen only once. V gene TRBV21-1 combines with J gene TRBJ2-7; the table's D call of TRBD1 was not tested on the DNA. TRBV21-1 is a recognized pseudogene. The CDR3 runs 16 residues. As DNA, the CDR3 is TGTGCCAGCAGCAAAAACCGAACAACAGGGCTCGCCGAGCAGTACTTC. As protein: CASSKNRTTGLAEQYF.